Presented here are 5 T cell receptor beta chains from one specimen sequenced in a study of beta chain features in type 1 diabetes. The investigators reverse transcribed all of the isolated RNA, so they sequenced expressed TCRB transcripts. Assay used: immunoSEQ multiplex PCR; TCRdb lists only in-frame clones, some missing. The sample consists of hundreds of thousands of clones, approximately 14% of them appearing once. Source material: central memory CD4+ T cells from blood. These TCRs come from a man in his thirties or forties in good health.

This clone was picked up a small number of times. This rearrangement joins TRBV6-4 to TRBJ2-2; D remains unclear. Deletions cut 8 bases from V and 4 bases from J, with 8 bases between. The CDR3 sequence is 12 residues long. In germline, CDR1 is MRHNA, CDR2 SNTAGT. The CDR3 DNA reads TGTGCCAGCGAATCAGTCACCGGGGAGCTGTTTTTT. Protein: CASESVTGELFF.

CDR3 sequence (DNA): TGTGCCAGCAGTTTGACAGGGAAAAATGGCTACACCTTC. This sequence encodes CASSLTGKNGYTF. The J gene is TRBJ1-2, the V gene TRBV6-1, with 7 positions matching TRBD1. V was clipped by 5 bases and J by 6 bases; unmatched bases: 6. The CDR3 sequence is 13 residues long. Germline assignment: CDR1 MNHNS and CDR2 SASEGT.

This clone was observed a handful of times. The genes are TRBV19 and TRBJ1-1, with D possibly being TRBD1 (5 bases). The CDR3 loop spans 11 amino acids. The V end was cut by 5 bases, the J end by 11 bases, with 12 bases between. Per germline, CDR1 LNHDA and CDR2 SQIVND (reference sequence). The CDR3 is CASSEGIGAFF. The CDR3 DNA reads TGTGCCAGTAGTGAGGGGATTGGGGCTTTCTTT.

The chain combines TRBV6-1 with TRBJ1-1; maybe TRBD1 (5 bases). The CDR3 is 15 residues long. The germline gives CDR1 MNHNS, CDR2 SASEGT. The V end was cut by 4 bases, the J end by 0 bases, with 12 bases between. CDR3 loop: CASSGSGTVNTEAFF. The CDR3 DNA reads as TGTGCCAGCAGTGGTTCCGGGACGGTGAACACTGAAGCTTTCTTT.

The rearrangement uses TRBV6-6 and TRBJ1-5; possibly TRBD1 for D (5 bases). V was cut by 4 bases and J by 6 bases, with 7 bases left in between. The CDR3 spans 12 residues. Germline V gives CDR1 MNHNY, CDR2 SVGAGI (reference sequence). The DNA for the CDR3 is TGTGCCAGCAGTTTCCAGGGTCAGCCCCAGCATTTT. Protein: CASSFQGQPQHF.